Below are 22 T cell receptor beta chains sequenced from a single sample in a study of PD-L1 blockade in urothelial cancer. Repertoires were generated with immunoSEQ multiplex PCR, while TCRdb's copy carries only in-frame clones and drops some. The repertoire holds 29,000 or so clones, with around 87% as singletons. The starting material was PBMCs, obtained around atezolizumab (anti-PD-L1) treatment. All receptors come from a man aged 45-60 years with urothelial cancer.

With respect to this clone: The sample holds other DNA sequences that translate to the same CDR3. The V gene is TRBV6-5, the J gene TRBJ1-1; TRBD1 might be the D (6 bases). From germline, CDR1 is MNHEY and CDR2 SVGAGI. The CDR3 has 13 amino acids. Trimming took 4 bases from V and 2 from J, leaving 8 bases between them. CDR3 loop: CASSLTGNTEAFF. CDR3 sequence (DNA): TGTGCCAGCAGTTTGACAGGTAACACTGAAGCTTTCTTT.

The CDR3 region has the DNA TGTGCCAGCAGCCGGGACAGGGGGAGGACTGGAAACACCATATATTTT. It translates to CASSRDRGRTGNTIYF. This chain connects TRBV5-8 to TRBJ1-3; 11 bases agree with TRBD1. V shed 4 bases and J 2 bases; nucleotides not matched to a gene: 5. This CDR3 contains 16 residues. Germline V gene lookup returns CDR1 SGHTS and CDR2 YDEGEE.

CDR3 residues: CASSEQGSYGYTF. CDR3 nucleotide sequence: TGTGCCAGCAGTGAACAGGGGTCCTATGGCTACACCTTC. The V call is TRBV6-4, the J call TRBJ1-2, with TRBD1 matching 7 bases. With 3 bases clipped from V and 4 bases from J, the junction kept 2 bases outside the gene matches. The germline CDR1 and CDR2 sequences are MRHNA and SNTAGT. The CDR3 is made up of 13 amino acids.

The table lists this clone with a few counts. The chain is built from TRBV5-4 and TRBJ2-7; 11 bases agree with TRBD1. This CDR3 is 14 amino acids long. Germline values: CDR1 SGHNT, CDR2 YYREEE (reference sequence). Unmatched junction bases numbered 3, after V lost 4 bases and J lost 3 bases. The CDR3 here is CASSPGTGGYEQYF. CDR3 in DNA: TGTGCCAGCAGCCCCGGGACAGGGGGCTACGAGCAGTACTTC.

This sequence joins TRBV5-1 and TRBJ2-7; 8 bases match TRBD1. V was pared by 4 bases and J by 2 bases, with 8 bases of the junction left unmatched. The CDR3 runs to 15 residues. The germline V gene encodes CDR1 SGHRS and CDR2 YFSETQ. CDR3 nucleotides: TGCGCCAGCAGCCCCCTCCAGGGGGCTACCTACGAGCAGTACTTC. Encoded protein: CASSPLQGATYEQYF. Looking up the rest from reference TRBV5-1 and TRBJ2-7 gives the full variable domain: KAGVTQTPRYLIKTRGQQVTLSCSPISGHRSVSWYQQTPGQGLQFLFEYFSETQRNKGNFPGRFSGRQFSNSRSEMNVSTLELGDSALYLCASSPLQGATYEQYFGPGTRLTVT.

This clone is a singleton in its sample. The chain joins TRBV12-5 to TRBJ2-5; D possibly corresponds to TRBD2 (5 bases). Germline V gene sequence: CDR1 LGHNT, CDR2 FRNRAP. V was pared by 0 bases and J by 1 base, with 12 bases between. CDR3 length: 16 amino acids. As DNA, the CDR3 is TGTGCTAGTGGTTTGGTACGGGGATTTGGCCAAGAGACCCAGTACTTC. Translating it yields CASGLVRGFGQETQYF.

The V call is TRBV28, the J call TRBJ2-2; 11 nucleotides match TRBD1. Germline V gene sequence: CDR1 MDHEN, CDR2 SYDVKM. With 10 bases clipped from V and 8 bases from J, the junction kept 6 bases outside the gene matches. The CDR3 has 13 residues. In nucleotides, the CDR3 is TGTGCCATAGGGACAGGGGGTTCAGGGGAGCTGTTTTTT. This gives the protein CAIGTGGSGELFF. The complete variable domain, with remaining parts taken from reference TRBV28 and TRBJ2-2, reads DVKVTQSSRYLVKRTGEKVFLECVQDMDHENMFWYRQDPGLGLRLIYFSYDVKMKEKGDIPEGYSVSREKKERFSLILESASTNQTSMYLCAIGTGGSGELFFGEGSRLTVL.

V is TRBV6-1 and J is TRBJ2-5; possibly TRBD2 for D (6 bases). V shed 0 bases and J shed 6 bases, with 11 bases lying between them. The V gene's germline CDR1 is MNHNS and CDR2 SASEGT. This CDR3 has 14 residues. The CDR3, as DNA: TGTGCCAGCAGTGAAGCAGGAGGGGTCCAGACCCAGTACTTC. It yields the protein CASSEAGGVQTQYF.

Only a few counts were recorded for this clone. This sequence joins TRBV5-6 and TRBJ1-1; TRBD1 matches 7 bases. Unmatched junction bases numbered 5, after V lost 1 base and J lost 11 bases. The germline V gene has CDR1 SGHDT and CDR2 YYEEEE. This CDR3 is built from 12 residues. CDR3 nucleotide sequence: TGTGCCAGCAGCTTGACAGGGGCTGGGGCTTTCTTT. It encodes CASSLTGAGAFF.

This sequence joins TRBV27 and TRBJ2-7, with 7 bases identical to TRBD1. The CDR3 runs 14 residues. Germline lookup yields CDR1 MNHEY and CDR2 SMNVEV (reference sequence). V shed 5 bases and J 2 bases; nucleotides not matched to a gene: 6. The CDR3 protein is CASSGGQQPYEQYF. The CDR3 coding sequence is TGTGCCAGCAGTGGGGGACAGCAGCCCTACGAGCAGTACTTC.

On this clone itself: A junction end diverges from the germline sequence, so it may reflect a read error. As DNA, the CDR3 is TGTGCTAGCAGCCGACAGGGGCACACCGGGGAGCTGTTTTTT. Its protein product is CASSRQGHTGELFF. The chain couples TRBV7-7 to TRBJ2-2; 8 bases line up with TRBD1. This CDR3 spans 14 amino acids. In germline, CDR1 is SSHAT, CDR2 FNYEAQ (reference sequence).

The V gene is TRBV4-2, the J gene TRBJ2-7; 12 nucleotides match TRBD2. Germline V gene lookup returns CDR1 LGHNA and CDR2 YNFKEQ. The CDR3 consists of 14 residues. After removal of 8 bases from V and 3 bases from J, the junction contained 5 bases not matched to a gene. In DNA form, the CDR3 reads TGTGCCAGCGGTCTAGCGGGGGGGCTCTACGAGCAGTACTTC. It encodes CASGLAGGLYEQYF.

V usage is TRBV7-2 and J usage is TRBJ2-1; the D gene is possibly TRBD2 (7 bases). This CDR3 spans 16 amino acids. V was cut by 5 bases and J by 2 bases, with 16 bases left in between. Germline lookup yields CDR1 SGHTA and CDR2 FQGNSA. This CDR3 is CASSPRGGHPYNEQFF. The CDR3 nucleotides are TGTGCCAGCAGCCCGAGGGGGGGCCATCCCTACAATGAGCAGTTCTTC.

J is TRBJ1-2 and V is TRBV28; no firm D call. The CDR3 length is 12 residues. Germline V lookup: CDR1 MDHEN, CDR2 SYDVKM. Between the trimmed V and J ends, which lost 7 bases and 4 bases, there was a span of 10 bases. The CDR3 DNA sequence: TGTGCCAGCACTAAAGAGCGCTATGGCTACACCTTC. Translating gives CASTKERYGYTF.

J is TRBJ2-7 and V is TRBV6-1, with 14 nucleotides matching TRBD2. Per germline, CDR1 MNHNS and CDR2 SASEGT. The CDR3 has 15 residues. Germline trimming cut 3 bases from V and 3 bases from J; bases unmatched to any gene: 1. CDR3: CASSDGTSGSYEQYF. The CDR3 DNA reads as TGTGCCAGCAGTGATGGGACTAGCGGGAGCTACGAGCAGTACTTC.

J is TRBJ2-7 and V is TRBV13; 7 bases match TRBD1. The germline V gene encodes CDR1 PRHDT and CDR2 FYEKMQ (reference sequence). The junction had 6 bases not matched to a gene; V was cut back by 2 bases and J by 2 bases. This CDR3 is 15 amino acids long. CDR3: CASSLSHRGAYEQYF. The CDR3 bases are TGTGCCAGCAGCTTAAGTCACAGGGGCGCCTACGAGCAGTACTTC.

The chain uses TRBV7-3 and TRBJ1-3, with TRBD1 matching 10 bases. V lost 1 base, J lost 4 bases, and 4 bases stayed unmatched. The CDR3 contains 16 residues. Germline lookup yields CDR1 SGHTA and CDR2 FQGTGA. CDR3 sequence reads: CASSLKGQGTGNTIYF. The CDR3 nucleotides are TGTGCCAGCAGCTTAAAGGGACAGGGGACGGGAAACACCATATATTTT.

The rearrangement uses TRBV11-2 and TRBJ2-5, with a tentative D call TRBD2 (6 bases). The CDR3 is 13 amino acids. Per the germline V gene, CDR1 is SGHAT and CDR2 is FQNNGV. Deletions cut 6 bases from V and 4 bases from J, with 12 bases between. The CDR3 nucleotides are TGTGCCAGCAGAACCCTAGCGCGAGAGACCCAGTACTTC. Protein sequence: CASRTLARETQYF.

The chain carries TRBV12-5 and TRBJ2-7; 11 bases match TRBD2. V was clipped by 4 bases and J by 6 bases; unmatched bases: 17. Germline V CDR1 and CDR2: LGHNT, FRNRAP. CDR3 length: 18 residues. CDR3 nucleotides: TGTGCTAGTGGTTCGCGGCGGATTGGGACTAGCGGCCCCATCGAGCAGTACTTC. It encodes CASGSRRIGTSGPIEQYF.

V gene TRBV4-3 combines with J gene TRBJ2-3, with TRBD2 matching over 7 bases. The germline gives CDR1 LGHNA, CDR2 YSLEER. V gave up 0 bases and J gave up 1 base; unmatched junction bases: 16. The CDR3 is 20 residues long. CDR3 nucleotide sequence: TGCGCCAGCAGCCAAGAACTCCTTTTCACGGCGGGAGTGGGCACAGATACGCAGTATTTT. This encodes CASSQELLFTAGVGTDTQYF.

The chain carries TRBV29-1 and TRBJ2-7, with 9 nucleotides matching TRBD1. Germline V lookup: CDR1 SQVTM, CDR2 ANQGSEA. Trimming cost V 6 bases and J 0 bases; bases outside gene matches: 3. The CDR3 totals 13 residues. The CDR3 region is CSVGDRVSYEQYF. The CDR3 DNA follows: TGCAGCGTGGGGGACAGGGTCTCCTACGAGCAGTACTTC.

This clone was seen just once. This chain links TRBV11-2 with TRBJ2-1, with D perhaps TRBD2 (6 bases). The germline gives CDR1 SGHAT, CDR2 FQNNGV. V lost 5 bases and J lost 9, with 14 bases in between. The CDR3 loop spans 13 amino acids. The CDR3 nucleotides are TGTGCCAGCAGCACGGGGGTGACACGTGAGCAGTTCTTC. This gives the protein CASSTGVTREQFF.